A single sample is the source of the 3 T cell receptor beta chains below, sequenced in a study of blood T cells in healthy people across ages. A second about 7 to 12 cycle PCR used barcoded and J-beta primers. TCRdb re-called the 5' RACE reads through MiXCR, storing one row per CDR3 protein. The sample shows about 620,000 distinct CDR3 sequences, approximately 52% of them seen only once. Sequencing input: blood. These receptors originate from a woman aged 80 or over in good health.

V gene TRBV10-2 combines with J gene TRBJ2-7; D perhaps matches TRBD1 (6 bases). CDR3 length: 13 amino acids. V shed 5 bases and J shed 0 bases, with 8 bases lying between them. Germline CDR1 and CDR2: WSHSY and SAAADI. The CDR3 nucleotides read TGCGCCAGCAGTAACAGGGTCTCCTACGAGCAGTACTTC. Translating it yields CASSNRVSYEQYF.

The chain recombines TRBV9 with TRBJ2-4; D is possibly TRBD2 (5 bases). Germline CDR1 SGDLS, CDR2 YYNGEE. The V end was cut by 3 bases, the J end by 7 bases, with 11 bases between. There are 13 residues in the CDR3. DNA for the CDR3: TGTGCCAGCAGCGGTGGAGACTACAACATTCAGTACTTC. Translating gives CASSGGDYNIQYF. Combining the CDR3 with reference TRBV9 and TRBJ2-4 gives the whole variable domain DSGVTQTPKHLITATGQRVTLRCSPRSGDLSVYWYQQSLDQGLQFLIQYYNGEERAKGNILERFSAQQFPDLHSELNLSSLELGDSALYFCASSGGDYNIQYFGAGTRLSVL.

This chain uses TRBV20-1 with TRBJ2-1; a possible D gene is TRBD2 (5 bases). The J call may be mistaken, given a closer DNA end match to TRBJ2-7. The CDR3 extends over 15 amino acids. The germline V gene encodes CDR1 DFQATT and CDR2 SNEGSKA (reference sequence). The CDR3 region is CSARERPSSYNEQYF. The CDR3 bases are TGCAGTGCTAGGGAGCGGCCTAGCTCCTACAATGAGCAGTACTTC.